This TCR beta chain was recovered during a study of multiple sclerosis patients with progressive multifocal leukoencephalopathy. Study-wide results and caveats: Findings may reflect JC virus infection or just general immunocompromise. Expanded clones at PML onset predated and persisted through natalizumab therapy.

Trimming at V came to 4 bases and at J to 0 bases, leaving 4 bases not matched to a gene. Germline-derived CDR1 and CDR2 are LNHDA and SQIVND (reference sequence). CDR3 length: 16 residues. The table came from immunoSEQ multiplex PCR; TCRdb's copy has only in-frame clones and leaves some out. This table holds about 30,000 clones, roughly nine tenths found once. On this clone itself: Its cognate antigen is unknown.

As for time point: more than five months of natalizumab therapy. All PML patients were female, and all patients had earlier interferon beta. The rearrangement joins TRBV19 to TRBJ2-2, with 8 bases fitting TRBD2. This clonotype originated in a human donor with multiple sclerosis. Sample: PBMCs, taken from a patient treated with natalizumab. The CDR3 spells CASSRNSGANTGELFF. The DNA for the CDR3 is TGTGCCAGTAGTAGGAATAGCGGGGCGAACACCGGGGAGCTGTTTTTT.